The present entry profiles one T cell receptor beta chain with its context. Its antigen remains unidentified. No much larger clone is present one base from it, and per-base qualities are unavailable. The immunoSEQ Assay, a bias-controlled multiplex PCR, was used to amplify TCRbeta CDR3 regions from genomic DNA. The original methods were these. Within the assay, amplification of reference gene primers was used to estimate how many nucleated cells each sample contained. To quantify the absolute abundance of each unique TCRbeta CDR3 rearrangement, sequence reads were collapsed and filtered. For each sample, productive Simpson clonality was calculated as the square root of Simpson's diversity index over productive rearrangements. The source is immuneACCESS, and TCRdb retained only in-frame sequences with V and J called. Part of the clones is not carried over; for the studies checked, unresolved V genes explain less than half of this, and the remainder is unexplained. V, J and clone size are taken as reported in that table, and D and trimming were inferred from the DNA itself. In this sample the table shows more than 200,000 clones, around 80% of which occur a single time. Jointly, the top ten make up under 5.5% of the sample.

This entry comes from a study of blood T cell repertoires in COVID-19 (dated by TCRdb to the early 2020s). About the study as a whole: Samples covering the acute and convalescent phases of COVID-19 were provided by collaborators in the United States, Italy and Spain. Subjects who had been exposed to COVID-19, were actively infected with it, or had recovered from it provided the deeply sampled blood TCRbeta repertoires that made up the dataset. Samples were obtained from the ongoing ImmuneRACE study (first 160 participants) and from approximately 1,200 subjects provided by 6 global collaborators. The repertoires were released in a freely available public database intended as a resource for research on the immune response to SARS-CoV-2. HLA class I and class II types, where available, came from metadata supplied by the sample provider rather than from assay-based typing. Nearly every sample came with metadata listing a de-identified subject ID, COVID-19 status, age in years and sex. The prospective study material was composed of cDNA or gDNA derived from T cells, B-cell-depleted T cells, or PBMCs.

The paper as a whole reports these results and caveats: The amount of clinical and demographic metadata varied by source and participant and was provided uncurated.

The collaborating institutions used their own protocols to collect whole blood in K2EDTA tubes. For TCRbeta analysis, collaborator samples were shipped as frozen whole blood, as isolated PBMCs, or as DNA extracted from either sample type. This TCR derives from a man in his sixties with acute or convalescent COVID-19. Input material: peripheral blood.

The nucleotides read TGTGCCAGCTCACCACTATCAGGCTCCTTGACTGGAAACACCATATATTTT. Translated, this gives CASSPLSGSLTGNTIYF. The rearranged chain carries TRBV18 and TRBJ1-3; the D gene is not confidently resolved. The CDR3, cysteine through phenylalanine, is 17 amino acids long. Solely the CDR3 DNA is kept, with 51 bases framed from the first base. The germline V gene encodes CDR1 KGHSH and CDR2 LQKENI. V and J lose 1 base and 2 bases, and a span of 15 bases separates them.